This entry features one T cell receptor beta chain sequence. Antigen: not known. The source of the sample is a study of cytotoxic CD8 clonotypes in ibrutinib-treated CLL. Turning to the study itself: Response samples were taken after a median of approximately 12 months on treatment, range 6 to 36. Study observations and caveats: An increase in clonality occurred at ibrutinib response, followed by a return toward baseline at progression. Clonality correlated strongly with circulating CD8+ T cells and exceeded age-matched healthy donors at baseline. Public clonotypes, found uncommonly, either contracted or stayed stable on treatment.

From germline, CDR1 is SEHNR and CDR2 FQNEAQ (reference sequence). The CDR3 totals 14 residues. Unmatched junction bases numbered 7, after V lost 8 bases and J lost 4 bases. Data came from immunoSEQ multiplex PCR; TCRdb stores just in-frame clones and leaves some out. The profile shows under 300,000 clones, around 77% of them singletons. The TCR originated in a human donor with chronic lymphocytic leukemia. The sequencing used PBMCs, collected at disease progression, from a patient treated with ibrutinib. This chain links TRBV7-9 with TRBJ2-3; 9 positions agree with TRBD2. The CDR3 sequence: CASSSGVEPDTQYF. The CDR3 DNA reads TGTGCCAGCTCTAGCGGGGTGGAACCAGATACGCAGTATTTT.